The entry that follows covers one T cell receptor beta chain sequence. The data were taken from a study of blood T cell repertoires in COVID-19. Study background: The cDNA or gDNA used as material had been derived from T cells, B-cell-depleted T cells, or PBMCs.

The CDR3 spans 16 residues. Unmatched junction bases numbered 5, after V lost 4 bases and J lost 5 bases. Germline V gene sequence: CDR1 SGHTA, CDR2 FQGNSA. Original handling: For nucleated cells, counts were estimated from reference gene primer amplification. Some clones are missing from TCRdb's copy, which holds only in-frame ones; the method was immunoSEQ multiplex PCR. V, J and clone size are taken as reported in that table, and D and trimming were inferred from the DNA itself. The data hold over 4,500 clones, with about nine tenths observed a single time. The sequencing input was peripheral blood. This TCR derives from a human donor in a cohort sampled during active COVID-19. The gene calls are TRBV7-2 and TRBJ2-2; TRBD2 matches 12 bases. The CDR3 DNA is TGTGCCAGCAGCTCGCGACTAGCGGGAGTTACCGGGGAGCTGTTTTTT. Translating it yields CASSSRLAGVTGELFF.